The 26 T cell receptor beta chains below all came from one sample that was sequenced in a study of blood T cell repertoires in COVID-19. Method: immunoSEQ multiplex PCR; TCRdb's copy keeps in-frame clones and lacks some. Of tens of thousands of clones listed, roughly nine tenths are singletons. The sequenced material came from peripheral blood. The receptors originated from a woman older than 75 with COVID-19, enrolled during active disease.

The chain combines TRBV5-1 with TRBJ1-1; 7 nucleotides match TRBD1. With V trimmed by 0 bases and J by 7 bases, 6 bases remained unmatched. In germline, CDR1 is SGHRS, CDR2 YFSETQ. The CDR3 consists of 14 residues. CDR3 amino acids: CASSLEAGGSEAFF. In DNA form, the CDR3 reads TGCGCCAGCAGCTTGGAGGCAGGGGGAAGTGAAGCTTTCTTT.

The J gene is TRBJ1-2, the V gene TRBV29-1; the match to TRBD1 covers 12 bases. V trimming: 6 bases; J trimming: 7 bases; junction bases outside the gene matches: 15. CDR1 is SQVTM, CDR2 ANQGSEA, per germline. CDR3 length equals 16 residues. This chain's CDR3 is CSVRSAGTGGTSGYTF. The CDR3 DNA reads TGCAGCGTCCGAAGCGCTGGGACAGGGGGCACCAGTGGCTACACCTTC. The full variable domain, completed using reference TRBV29-1 and TRBJ1-2, is SAVISQKPSRDICQRGTSLTIQCQVDSQVTMMFWYRQQPGQSLTLIATANQGSEATYESGFVIDKFPISRPNLTFSTLTVSNMSPEDSSIYLCSVRSAGTGGTSGYTFGSGTRLTVV.

The J gene is TRBJ1-3, the V gene TRBV29-1; D ambiguous. The V gene's germline CDR1 is SQVTM and CDR2 ANQGSEA. The V and J ends lost 4 bases and 2 bases respectively, with 9 bases between them. The CDR3 totals 13 residues. This chain's CDR3 is CSVGSVPGNTIYF. The CDR3 DNA follows: TGCAGCGTTGGTTCCGTCCCTGGAAACACCATATATTTT.

J is TRBJ2-7 and V is TRBV27; D not resolved. V lost 5 bases to trimming and J lost 6 bases, with 11 bases between them. Germline loops: CDR1 MNHEY, CDR2 SMNVEV (reference sequence). This CDR3 is built from 12 residues. The CDR3 nucleotides are TGTGCCAGCAGTGCCAACAGTGCCGAGCAGTACTTC. The encoded protein is CASSANSAEQYF.

V gene TRBV7-8 combines with J gene TRBJ1-4; 8 nucleotides agree with TRBD1. Germline V lookup: CDR1 SGHVS, CDR2 FQNEAQ. Germline trimming cut 5 bases from V and 1 base from J; bases unmatched to any gene: 3. This CDR3 is built from 15 residues. This CDR3 reads CASSQDRGTNEKLFF. The CDR3 DNA is TGTGCCAGCAGCCAAGACAGGGGAACTAATGAAAAACTGTTTTTT.

The rearrangement links TRBV4-2 to TRBJ1-6; D remains ambiguous. Trimming removed 0 bases at V and 10 bases at J, with 22 bases between. The CDR3 runs 18 residues. The germline CDR1 and CDR2 sequences are LGHNA and YNFKEQ. The CDR3 nucleotides are TGTGCCAGCAGCCAAGATGCCTTTTCGATACGGGCGGGCTCACCCCTCCACTTT. This gives the protein CASSQDAFSIRAGSPLHF.

The chain is built from TRBV2 and TRBJ1-1, with a weak D call TRBD1 (6 bases). This CDR3 region has 14 residues. V lost 10 bases and J lost 1, with 16 bases in between. Per germline, CDR1 SNHLY and CDR2 FYNNEI. Written as DNA, the CDR3 is TGTGCCACCCTCACCTTACAGGGGAACACTGAAGCTTTCTTT. It is translated as CATLTLQGNTEAFF.

The chain is built from TRBV7-9 and TRBJ2-3, with no clear D. The CDR3 loop spans 12 amino acids. Trimming left V 8 bases short and J 4 bases short, with 10 bases between. Germline-derived CDR1 and CDR2 are SEHNR and FQNEAQ (reference sequence). The CDR3 region is CASANSADTQYF. As DNA, the CDR3 is TGTGCCAGCGCTAATAGTGCAGATACGCAGTATTTT.

This clone has just one count. The chain has TRBV21-1 and TRBJ1-5; the listed D gene, TRBD1, was not tested against the DNA. TRBV21-1 has pseudogene status. CDR3 length: 18 residues. The CDR3 protein is CASSFRPFRDRVDQPQHF. The CDR3 DNA follows: TGTGCCAGCAGCTTCCGACCCTTCCGGGACAGGGTCGATCAGCCCCAGCATTTT.

This clone was counted a few times. The rearrangement links TRBV12-2 to TRBJ1-5. TRBV12-2 is given as a pseudogene. This CDR3 is 13 amino acids long. The CDR3 DNA is TGTGCAAGTCGCTTAGCGAACGGACTCCCGAAGCATTTT. This sequence encodes CASRLANGLPKHF.

This clone was observed a handful of times. The V gene is TRBV6-6, the J gene TRBJ1-5, with no clear D. This CDR3 region has 16 residues. Germline V gene lookup returns CDR1 MNHNY and CDR2 SVGAGI (reference sequence). V was clipped by 2 bases and J by 7 bases, with 18 bases between them. This chain's CDR3 is CASSYQIPGPGQPQHF. CDR3 nucleotides: TGTGCCAGCAGTTACCAGATTCCGGGCCCGGGGCAGCCCCAGCATTTT.

The rearrangement uses TRBV19 and TRBJ1-2; D is uncertain. Germline values: CDR1 LNHDA, CDR2 SQIVND (reference sequence). This CDR3 region has 13 residues. Trimming stripped 7 bases from V and 7 bases from J, with 16 bases between. Written as DNA, the CDR3 is TGTGCCAGTAACCTCGGGCGGGCAAGTGGCTACACCTTC. Amino acid sequence: CASNLGRASGYTF.

V is TRBV18 and J is TRBJ1-1; no definite D call. Germline CDR1 and CDR2: KGHSH and LQKENI. CDR3 length: 15 residues. Deletions cut 4 bases from V and 7 bases from J, with 19 bases between. The CDR3 region has the DNA TGTGCCAGCTCACGTTGGAGGGAGGTCTCCCATGAAGCTTTCTTT. Residues: CASSRWREVSHEAFF.

The chain joins TRBV6-5 to TRBJ1-4, with 7 bases lining up with TRBD1. CDR3 length: 16 residues. V shed 4 bases, J shed 3 bases, and the junction held 8 bases outside the gene matches. Germline V gives CDR1 MNHEY, CDR2 SVGAGI. CDR3 amino acids: CASSWGDDRANEKLFF. Here the CDR3 DNA reads TGTGCCAGCAGTTGGGGTGATGACAGGGCTAATGAAAAACTGTTTTTT.

The rearrangement joins TRBV5-6 to TRBJ2-5; D gene ambiguous. CDR3 length equals 13 residues. Trimming shortened V by 0 bases and J by 6 bases, and 9 bases separated the two germline ends. CDR1 is SGHDT and CDR2 is YYEEEE in the germline V gene. The CDR3 DNA follows: TGTGCCAGCAGCTTGGCCGCAGTCCAGACCCAGTACTTC. Its protein is CASSLAAVQTQYF.

This clone was detected once. The sample carries other DNA sequences with the same CDR3. The genes are TRBV18 and TRBJ1-1; D not certain. The germline V gene encodes CDR1 KGHSH and CDR2 LQKENI. The V gene lost 6 bases and the J gene lost 5 bases, with 16 bases spanning the gap. The CDR3 is 14 amino acids. The CDR3, as DNA: TGTGCCAGCTCCCCGACCGGGAGAGGAACTGAAGCTTTCTTT. Translated, it gives CASSPTGRGTEAFF.

V gene TRBV20-1 combines with J gene TRBJ2-7; TRBD1 matches 8 bases. The germline V gene has CDR1 DFQATT and CDR2 SNEGSKA (reference sequence). The CDR3 length is 14 residues. Unmatched junction bases numbered 13, after V lost 6 bases and J lost 6 bases. The CDR3 sequence is CSASTGTGRGEQYF. For the CDR3, the DNA is TGCAGTGCCAGTACCGGGACAGGACGGGGCGAGCAGTACTTC.

This chain connects TRBV3-1 (or the pseudogene TRBV3-2) to TRBJ2-3; D is unresolved. The CDR3 covers 14 residues. Germline V gives CDR1 LGHDT, CDR2 YNNKEL (reference sequence). V was trimmed by 1 base and J by 2 bases, leaving 7 bases between them. CDR3 region: CASSQASFTDTQYF. The CDR3, as DNA: TGTGCCAGCAGCCAAGCGAGTTTCACAGATACGCAGTATTTT.

The V call is TRBV25-1, the J call TRBJ1-1, with 8 nucleotides matching TRBD1. From germline, CDR1 is MGHDK and CDR2 SYGVNS. This CDR3 is 15 amino acids long. Trimming cost V 4 bases and J 5 bases; bases outside gene matches: 9. Here the CDR3 DNA reads TGTGCCAGCAGTGTCTGGACAGGGAGGGGGACTGAAGCTTTCTTT. This codes for CASSVWTGRGTEAFF.

The rearrangement joins TRBV7-2 to TRBJ2-7; D is perhaps TRBD1 (5 bases). The V gene's germline CDR1 is SGHTA and CDR2 FQGNSA. Trimming shortened V by 1 base and J by 1 base, and 8 bases separated the two germline ends. There are 14 residues in the CDR3. CDR3: CASSLVQGSYEQYF. CDR3 sequence (DNA): TGTGCCAGCAGCTTAGTTCAGGGATCCTACGAGCAGTACTTC.

The rearrangement links TRBV2 to TRBJ1-1; D is unresolved. The CDR3 contains 13 residues. V lost 6 bases, J lost 1 base, and 9 bases lay in between. The germline gives CDR1 SNHLY, CDR2 FYNNEI. DNA of the CDR3: TGTGCCAGCAGCCACCGAGGGAACACTGAAGCTTTCTTT. Translated, it gives CASSHRGNTEAFF. Combining the CDR3 with reference TRBV2 and TRBJ1-1 gives the whole variable domain EPEVTQTPSHQVTQMGQEVILRCVPISNHLYFYWYRQILGQKVEFLVSFYNNEISEKSEIFDDQFSVERPDGSNFTLKIRSTKLEDSAMYFCASSHRGNTEAFFGQGTRLTVV.

The chain carries TRBV15 and TRBJ1-5; possibly TRBD1 for D (6 bases). Per germline, CDR1 LNHNV and CDR2 YYDKDF (reference sequence). The V end was cut by 4 bases, the J end by 5 bases, with 6 bases between. The CDR3 loop spans 12 amino acids. The CDR3 sequence is CATSNRDQPQHF. Written as DNA, the CDR3 is TGTGCCACCAGCAACAGGGATCAGCCCCAGCATTTT.

This chain uses TRBV14 with TRBJ2-2; possibly TRBD1 for D (6 bases). With 1 base removed from V and 5 bases from J, the gap between germline ends came to 14 bases. Germline V gene data show CDR1 as SGHDN and CDR2 as FVKESK. The CDR3 runs 16 residues. The CDR3 region is CASSQVTGYWTGELFF. The CDR3 DNA reads as TGTGCCAGCAGCCAAGTAACAGGGTATTGGACCGGGGAGCTGTTTTTT.

The rearrangement uses TRBV4-1 and TRBJ2-5; 8 bases are shared with TRBD1. This CDR3 contains 14 residues. Trimming at V came to 5 bases and at J to 4 bases, leaving 6 bases not matched to a gene. Germline CDR1 and CDR2: MGHRA and YSYEKL. CDR3 DNA sequence: TGCGCCAGCAGCTCTCAGACAGGGGCAGAGACCCAGTACTTC. Translation: CASSSQTGAETQYF.

The CDR3 protein is CASSLTGGQGTGELFF. The CDR3 DNA sequence: TGTGCCAGCAGCCTCACAGGGGGCCAGGGGACCGGGGAGCTGTTTTTT. This chain links TRBV13 with TRBJ2-2; TRBD1 matches 9 bases. Germline trimming cut 5 bases from V and 5 bases from J; bases unmatched to any gene: 9. Germline V gene data show CDR1 as PRHDT and CDR2 as FYEKMQ (reference sequence). The CDR3 sequence is 16 residues long.

J is TRBJ2-5 and V is TRBV24-1; 7 positions match TRBD2. Germline CDR1 and CDR2: KGHDR and SFDVKD. J was trimmed by 5 bases and V by 4 bases; bases with no gene match: 6. The CDR3 is 14 residues long. The CDR3 sequence is CATSEGKGGETQYF. For the CDR3, the DNA is TGTGCCACCAGTGAAGGAAAGGGAGGGGAGACCCAGTACTTC.